The present TCR beta chain was sequenced within a study of blood T cells in healthy people across ages. Findings of the study overall: Measured against age, TCR beta diversity per million T cells decreased in a roughly linear manner.

The CDR3 runs to 16 residues. CDR1 SGDLS and CDR2 YYNGEE come from the germline V gene. The junction had 6 bases not matched to a gene; V was cut back by 0 bases and J by 8 bases. Concerning this clonotype: The antigen remains undetermined.

With a J-beta primer mix and a sample-barcoded 5' primer, a second PCR ran about 7 to 12 cycles. From each sample, at least 2.5 million paired-end reads containing CDR3 were obtained. One entry per CDR3 protein, called by TCRdb with MiXCR from the 5' RACE reads. The table shows hundreds of thousands of distinct CDR3 sequences, with approximately 60% occurring only once. The V gene is TRBV9, the J gene TRBJ2-1; TRBD2 aligns across 12 bases. This TCR derives from a man in his forties or fifties in good health. Sequencing was performed on blood. Here the CDR3 reads CASSVAASGGAYEQFF. CDR3 sequence (DNA): TGTGCCAGCAGCGTAGCGGCTAGCGGGGGGGCCTATGAGCAGTTCTTC.